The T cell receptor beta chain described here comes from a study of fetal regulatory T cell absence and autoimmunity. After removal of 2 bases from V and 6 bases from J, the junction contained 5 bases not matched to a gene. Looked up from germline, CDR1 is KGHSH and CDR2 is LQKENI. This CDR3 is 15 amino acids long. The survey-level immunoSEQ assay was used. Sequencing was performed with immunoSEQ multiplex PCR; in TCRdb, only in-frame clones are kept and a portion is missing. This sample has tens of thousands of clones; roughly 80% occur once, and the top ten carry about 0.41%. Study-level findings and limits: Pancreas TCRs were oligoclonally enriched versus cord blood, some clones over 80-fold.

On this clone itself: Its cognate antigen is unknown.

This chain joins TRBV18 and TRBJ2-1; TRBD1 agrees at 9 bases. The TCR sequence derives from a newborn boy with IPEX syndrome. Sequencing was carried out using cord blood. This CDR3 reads CASSPWTGDGNEQFF. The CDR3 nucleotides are TGTGCCAGCTCACCATGGACAGGGGACGGCAATGAGCAGTTCTTC.